This record covers a single TCR beta chain. Its antigen is unknown. The entry originates in a study of T cell responses to AZD1222 COVID-19 vaccine. Turning to the study itself: Second doses at about 4 or about 12 weeks were pooled. Study-wide results and limits: Two AZD1222 doses significantly raised spike-specific TCR breadth and depth over controls. Seropositive at baseline were only a handful of AZD1222 recipients. Nearly half of the spike-specific TCRs reportedly recognize variant regions that carry no mutations.

Generated by immunoSEQ multiplex PCR, the TCRdb table keeps only in-frame clones and is missing some. There are 75,000 to 90,000 clones in the sample; under 90% occur only once, and roughly 2.3% lies in the top ten. Per germline, CDR1 SGDLS and CDR2 YYNGEE. This CDR3 region has 15 residues. V trimming: 3 bases; J trimming: 2 bases; junction bases outside the gene matches: 6. This TCR came from an adult in good health. The sample here was peripheral blood, taken on day 0 of AZD1222 vaccination. The V and J genes are TRBV9 and TRBJ2-7; 9 bases line up with TRBD1. As DNA, the CDR3 is TGTGCCAGCAGCGCGGGACAGGGACTAACCTACGAGCAGTACTTC. Encoded protein: CASSAGQGLTYEQYF.